The clone carrying this TCR beta chain was observed a few times. The repertoire was sequenced with immunoSEQ multiplex PCR; TCRdb's copy has only in-frame clones and lacks some. This table has 85,000 to 100,000 clones, 65% to 90% appearing once. The sample is drawn from a study of blood T cell repertoires in COVID-19. The CDR3 runs to 13 residues. CDR1 is WNHNN, CDR2 SYGVQD, per germline (reference sequence). Trimming stripped 5 bases from V and 9 bases from J, with 17 bases between. The sample was peripheral blood. This clonotype was sampled from a man in his sixties with acute or convalescent COVID-19. This sequence joins TRBV10-1 and TRBJ2-7; TRBD2 might be the D (5 bases). CDR3 region: CASSSAPRAGQYF. CDR3 sequence (DNA): TGCGCCAGCAGTTCGGCCCCGCGGGCTGGGCAGTACTTC.